A single sample gave rise to the 15 T cell receptor beta chains below, sequenced in a study of blood T cell repertoires in COVID-19. The assay was immunoSEQ multiplex PCR, and TCRdb's table has in-frame clones only and misses some. The sample yields roughly 250,000 clones, more than 65% seen once. Sequencing input: peripheral blood. All receptors derive from a middle-aged woman with active or convalescent COVID-19.

The chain has TRBV27 and TRBJ2-2; TRBD1 might be the D (6 bases). Per the germline V gene, CDR1 is MNHEY and CDR2 is SMNVEV (reference sequence). The CDR3 length is 12 residues. The ends were cut back, 4 bases at V and 6 bases at J, with 6 bases in the middle. The CDR3 DNA reads TGTGCCAGCAGTTACAGGGCCGGGGAGCTGTTTTTT. Residues: CASSYRAGELFF.

This clone was recorded only once. This sequence joins TRBV11-3 and TRBJ1-6; D unresolved. CDR1 and CDR2 (germline): SGHNT, YENEEA. Trimming left V 1 base short and J 7 bases short, with 5 bases between. The CDR3 has 13 residues. The CDR3 is CASSLASNSPLHF. CDR3 in DNA: TGTGCCAGCAGCTTAGCAAGCAATTCACCCCTCCACTTT.

The chain has TRBV7-2 and TRBJ2-2; TRBD2 matches at 8 bases. J was trimmed by 3 bases and V by 1 base; bases with no gene match: 1. The CDR3 sequence is 15 residues long. Germline V gene data show CDR1 as SGHTA and CDR2 as FQGNSA. DNA for the CDR3: TGTGCCAGCAGCTTAGGCGGGGGGTACACCGGGGAGCTGTTTTTT. Translation: CASSLGGGYTGELFF.

The chain has TRBV11-2 and TRBJ2-5; D unresolved. CDR1 is SGHAT, CDR2 FQNNGV, per germline. V lost 0 bases, J lost 2 bases, and 10 bases lay in between. CDR3 size: 15 residues. DNA for the CDR3: TGTGCCAGCAGCTTAGAGGGCGTGTGGCAAGAGACCCAGTACTTC. Amino acids: CASSLEGVWQETQYF. Combining the CDR3 with reference TRBV11-2 and TRBJ2-5 gives the whole variable domain EAGVAQSPRYKIIEKRQSVAFWCNPISGHATLYWYQQILGQGPKLLIQFQNNGVVDDSQLPKDRFSAERLKGVDSTLKIQPAKLEDSAVYLCASSLEGVWQETQYFGPGTRLLVL.

This sequence joins TRBV7-2 and TRBJ1-2, with a possible D match to TRBD1 (5 bases). The CDR3 runs 16 residues. V was clipped by 4 bases and J by 8 bases, with 23 bases between them. CDR1 SGHTA and CDR2 FQGNSA come from the germline V gene. Here the CDR3 DNA reads TGTGCCAGCAGCTACACCTCCGCAGTGGGGCTGGGGGGCTACACCTTC. Amino acid sequence: CASSYTSAVGLGGYTF. Full variable domain (outside the CDR3, taken from reference TRBV7-2 and TRBJ1-2): GAGVSQSPSNKVTEKGKDVELRCDPISGHTALYWYRQSLGQGLEFLIYFQGNSAPDKSGLPSDRFSAERTGGSVSTLTIQRTQQEDSAVYLCASSYTSAVGLGGYTFGSGTRLTVV.

The J gene is TRBJ1-5, the V gene TRBV28; 7 positions match TRBD1. The CDR3 spans 15 residues. Germline loops: CDR1 MDHEN, CDR2 SYDVKM. V was pared by 4 bases and J by 2 bases, with 5 bases of the junction left unmatched. The CDR3 protein is CASSSPDRGNQPQHF. In nucleotides, the CDR3 is TGTGCCAGCAGTTCGCCTGACAGGGGCAATCAGCCCCAGCATTTT.

The rearrangement joins TRBV5-6 to TRBJ1-2; 7 bases line up with TRBD1. V lost 5 bases, J lost 2 bases, and 3 bases stayed unmatched. Germline assignment: CDR1 SGHDT and CDR2 YYEEEE. CDR3 length: 13 residues. The CDR3 loop reads CASSPDRNYGYTF. As DNA, the CDR3 is TGTGCCAGCAGTCCGGACAGGAACTATGGCTACACCTTC.

This clone was seen more than once but under ten times. The V gene is TRBV27, the J gene TRBJ1-6; D possibly corresponds to TRBD1 (5 bases). The germline V gene has CDR1 MNHEY and CDR2 SMNVEV (reference sequence). V dropped 2 bases and J dropped 9 bases, with 8 bases sitting between them. This CDR3 is 13 amino acids long. CDR3 sequence: CASSLMGGSPLHF. The CDR3 region has the DNA TGTGCCAGCAGTTTAATGGGGGGTTCACCCCTCCACTTT.

This clone has a single count. This chain uses TRBV7-9 with TRBJ1-2; D perhaps matches TRBD1 (6 bases). There are 15 residues in the CDR3. Germline V gene lookup returns CDR1 SEHNR and CDR2 FQNEAQ (reference sequence). V lost 5 bases and J lost 8, with 21 bases in between. CDR3 residues: CASSPNPPGQRGYTF. CDR3 bases: TGTGCCAGCAGCCCCAACCCCCCGGGACAACGGGGCTACACCTTC.

This chain uses TRBV7-9 with TRBJ2-1; tentatively, D is TRBD1 (5 bases). V lost 0 bases, J lost 3 bases, and 9 bases lay in between. Germline-derived CDR1 and CDR2 are SEHNR and FQNEAQ (reference sequence). The CDR3 totals 15 residues. The CDR3 region is CASSLAQGIYNEQFF. In nucleotides, the CDR3 is TGTGCCAGCAGCTTAGCCCAGGGAATCTACAATGAGCAGTTCTTC.

In its sample, this clone was seen a few times. This sequence joins TRBV19 and TRBJ2-5, with TRBD2 matching over 11 bases. The CDR3 is made up of 17 amino acids. Germline loops: CDR1 LNHDA, CDR2 SQIVND (reference sequence). The junction had 14 bases not matched to a gene; V was cut back by 5 bases and J by 6 bases. CDR3 coding DNA: TGTGCCAGTAGTGGGGTTGGGCTAGCGGGGGGCAGAAAGACCCAGTACTTC. Translating gives CASSGVGLAGGRKTQYF.

The V gene is TRBV28, the J gene TRBJ2-1; 8 positions agree with TRBD2. Germline loops: CDR1 MDHEN, CDR2 SYDVKM. V gave up 2 bases and J gave up 7 bases; unmatched junction bases: 1. This CDR3 spans 13 amino acids. This CDR3 is CASSLSGGNEQFF. The CDR3 DNA reads as TGTGCCAGCAGTTTAAGCGGGGGTAATGAGCAGTTCTTC. Complete variable domain (other parts from reference TRBV28 and TRBJ2-1): DVKVTQSSRYLVKRTGEKVFLECVQDMDHENMFWYRQDPGLGLRLIYFSYDVKMKEKGDIPEGYSVSREKKERFSLILESASTNQTSMYLCASSLSGGNEQFFGPGTRLTVL.

The gene calls are TRBV21-1 and TRBJ2-7; TRBD1, the D gene given by the table, was not confirmed from the DNA. TRBV21-1 corresponds to a pseudogene. The CDR3 totals 16 residues. CDR3 sequence: CASSKKDRDRGSEQYF. The CDR3 bases are TGTGCCAGCAGCAAAAAGGACCGGGACAGGGGGTCCGAGCAGTACTTC.

The J gene is TRBJ2-3, the V gene TRBV13; 9 positions agree with TRBD2. The V gene's germline CDR1 is PRHDT and CDR2 FYEKMQ (reference sequence). The V segment lost 3 bases and the J segment 1 base; nucleotides outside the gene matches: 5. CDR3 length: 16 amino acids. The CDR3 loop reads CASSFRAGGGTDTQYF. The CDR3 DNA sequence: TGTGCCAGCAGCTTCCGAGCGGGGGGCGGCACAGATACGCAGTATTTT.

The chain employs TRBV2 and TRBJ1-6; D is ambiguous. CDR1 and CDR2 from the germline V gene are SNHLY and FYNNEI. CDR3 length: 13 amino acids. V shed 10 bases and J shed 9 bases, with 16 bases lying between them. The CDR3 region has the DNA TGTGCCATCAAGGGAGTGGTAGGTTCACCCCTCCACTTT. Translating it yields CAIKGVVGSPLHF.